This is a list of T cell receptor beta chains from one sample in a study of blood T cell repertoires in COVID-19. Assay used: immunoSEQ multiplex PCR; TCRdb lists only in-frame clones, some missing. Counted here are fewer than 350,000 clones, roughly 90% occurring once; the ten biggest clones make up 9.5% to 15%. The sequenced sample consisted of peripheral blood. These receptors all stem from a woman aged 25 to 39 with COVID-19, enrolled during active disease. Each CDR3 is given with its conserved first and last residue. D genes are given only for firm matches. Clone size is not always given. Where it is, it says once, few, many or a class for expanded clones.

TRBD1 | TRBJ2-1 | TRBV6-5 | - | TGTGCCAGCACAGGGGGCTACGTTAGTAATGAGCAGTTCTTC | CASTGGYVSNEQFF
- | TRBJ1-6 | TRBV6-9 | - | TGTGCCAGCAACAACGTACCGGGAGAGGATTCACCCCTCCACTTT | CASNNVPGEDSPLHF
TRBD2 | TRBJ2-7 | TRBV7-9 | - | TGTGCCAGCAGCTTAGCGGGACTAGCGGGGGGGCCGGTCGAGCAGTACTTC | CASSLAGLAGGPVEQYF
TRBD1 | TRBJ1-3 | TRBV5-4 | - | TGTGCCAGCAGCCTATACCGGGACAGAGATTCGTGGGGCTCTGGAAACACCATATATTTT | CASSLYRDRDSWGSGNTIYF
- | TRBJ2-7 | TRBV4-2 | - | TGTGCCAGCAGCCAATTCCCCCTGAGCTCCTACGAGCAGTACTTC | CASSQFPLSSYEQYF
TRBD1 | TRBJ1-4 | TRBV5-6 | - | TGTGCCAGCAGCTCGCTCCGGGACAGGGACGAAAAACTGTTTTTT | CASSSLRDRDEKLFF
TRBD1 | TRBJ1-5 | TRBV6-5 | - | TGTGCCAGCAGGGGTGGGACAGGGGGTTATCAGCCCCAGCATTTT | CASRGGTGGYQPQHF
- | TRBJ1-5 | TRBV7-9 | few | TGTGCCAGCAGCTCCCCTTCGGGCAATCAGCCCCAGCATTTT | CASSSPSGNQPQHF
TRBD2 | TRBJ2-5 | TRBV27 | - | TGTGCCAGCAGTCAAGGGACTAGCGGGCGAGAGACCCAGTACTTC | CASSQGTSGRETQYF
TRBD1 | TRBJ2-5 | TRBV14 | - | TGTGCCAGCAGCTCCCGGGACAGGGGGCGAGAGACCCAGTACTTC | CASSSRDRGRETQYF
TRBD1 | TRBJ2-4 | TRBV6-2/TRBV6-3 | - | TGTGCCAGCAGTTACACGGCTTATAAGACAGGGGGATACATTCAGTACTTC | CASSYTAYKTGGYIQYF
- | TRBJ2-3 | TRBV7-2 | few | TGTGCCAGCAGACACAATTACAGGGAAGAAAATACGCAGTATTTT | CASRHNYREENTQYF
- | TRBJ1-6 | TRBV6-5 | - | TGTGCCAGCAGTTATCTCGACAGTCCTAATTCACCCCTCCACTTT | CASSYLDSPNSPLHF
TRBD1 | TRBJ1-4 | TRBV5-4 | few | TGTGCCAGCAGCTTGGAGGGGGGACAGCGGGAAAAACTGTTTTTT | CASSLEGGQREKLFF
TRBD2 | TRBJ2-1 | TRBV11-2 | once | TGTGCCAGCAGCTTGATTAGCGGGGGGGCTTATGGTGAGCAGTTCTTC | CASSLISGGAYGEQFF
- | TRBJ1-2 | TRBV4-1 | - | TGCGCCAGCAGCCAAGTGGCTGTCGGCCAAAGGGGGTATGGCTACACCTTC | CASSQVAVGQRGYGYTF
- | TRBJ2-7 | TRBV21-1 | - | TGTGCCAGCAGCAAAGTTGGGACTAACTACGAGCAGTACTTC | CASSKVGTNYEQYF
- | TRBJ1-1 | TRBV7-9 | - | TGTGCCAGCAGCCCCCTAAACACTGAAGCTTTCTTT | CASSPLNTEAFF
- | TRBJ1-1 | TRBV6-5 | - | TGTGCCAGCAGTTCCTCGGCCGCAGCGGCTGAAGCTTTCTTT | CASSSSAAAAEAFF
- | TRBJ1-1 | TRBV10-3 | - | TGTGCCATCAGTGAGCGAAGGGGCGCGTGGGACACTGAAGCTTTCTTT | CAISERRGAWDTEAFF
TRBD1 | TRBJ2-7 | TRBV10-2 | - | TGCGCCAGCAGTGAGGGACAGGCGGCCGACGAGCAGTACTTC | CASSEGQAADEQYF
- | TRBJ2-7 | TRBV2 | - | TGTGCCAGCACTCGGCGGGGATACGAGCAGTACTTC | CASTRRGYEQYF